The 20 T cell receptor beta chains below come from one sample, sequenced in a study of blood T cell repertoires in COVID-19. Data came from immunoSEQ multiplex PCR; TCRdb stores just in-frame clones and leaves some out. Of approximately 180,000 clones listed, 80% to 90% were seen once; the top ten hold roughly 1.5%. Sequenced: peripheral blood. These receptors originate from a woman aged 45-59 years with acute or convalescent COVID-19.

DNA of the CDR3: TGCAGCTCTACAGGGACCCAAGAGACCCAGTACTTC. This sequence encodes CSSTGTQETQYF. This chain uses TRBV29-1 with TRBJ2-5; the D gene is possibly TRBD1 (6 bases). The CDR3 is 12 residues long. V lost 8 bases to trimming and J lost 1 base, with 11 bases between them. CDR1 and CDR2 from the germline V gene are SQVTM and ANQGSEA.

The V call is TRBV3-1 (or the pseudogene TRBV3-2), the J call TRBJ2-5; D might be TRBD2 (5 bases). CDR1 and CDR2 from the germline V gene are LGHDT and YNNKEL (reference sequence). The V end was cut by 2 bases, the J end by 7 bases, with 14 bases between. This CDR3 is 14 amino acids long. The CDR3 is CASSQSRSRGTQYF. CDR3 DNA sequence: TGTGCCAGCAGCCAAAGCCGTTCCCGGGGGACCCAGTACTTC.

The DNA for the CDR3 is TGTGCCAGCAGCTTAGGCGGGAGGGGGCAGTTCTTC. Protein sequence: CASSLGGRGQFF. V and J are TRBV11-2 and TRBJ2-1; 9 bases agree with TRBD2. The germline gives CDR1 SGHAT, CDR2 FQNNGV. Trimming took 1 base from V and 12 from J; bases not matched to a gene: 1. The CDR3 consists of 12 residues.

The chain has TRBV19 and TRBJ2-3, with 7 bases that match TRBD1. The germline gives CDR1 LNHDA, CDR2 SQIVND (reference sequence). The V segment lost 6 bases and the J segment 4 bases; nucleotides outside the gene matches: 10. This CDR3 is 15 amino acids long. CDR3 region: CASRRQGFGADTQYF. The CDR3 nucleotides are TGTGCCAGTAGGCGACAGGGTTTCGGGGCAGATACGCAGTATTTT.

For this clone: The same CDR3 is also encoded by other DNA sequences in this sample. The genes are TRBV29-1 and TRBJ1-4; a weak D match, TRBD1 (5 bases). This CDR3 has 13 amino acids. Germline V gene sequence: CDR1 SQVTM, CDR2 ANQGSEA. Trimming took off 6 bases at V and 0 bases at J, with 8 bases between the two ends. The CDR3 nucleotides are TGCAGCGTCGGACAAGCAACTAATGAAAAACTGTTTTTT. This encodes CSVGQATNEKLFF.

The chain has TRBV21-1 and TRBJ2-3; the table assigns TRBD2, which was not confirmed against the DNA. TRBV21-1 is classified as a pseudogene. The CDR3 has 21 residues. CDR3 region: CASSTPVMASGKGGDTDTQYF. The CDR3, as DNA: TGTGCCAGCAGCACTCCTGTCATGGCTAGCGGGAAGGGTGGGGACACAGATACGCAGTATTTT.

Here the CDR3 reads CASSPESMNTEAFF. The CDR3 DNA sequence: TGTGCCAGCTCACCAGAGTCCATGAACACTGAAGCTTTCTTT. The chain couples TRBV18 to TRBJ1-1; D is unclear. V dropped 2 bases and J dropped 0 bases, with 7 bases sitting between them. The CDR3 runs 14 residues. CDR1 and CDR2 (germline): KGHSH, LQKENI.

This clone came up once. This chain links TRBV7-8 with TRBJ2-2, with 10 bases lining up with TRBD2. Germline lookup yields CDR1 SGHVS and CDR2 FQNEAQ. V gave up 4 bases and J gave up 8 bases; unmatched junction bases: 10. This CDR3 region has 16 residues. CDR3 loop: CASSSGASGSSGELFF. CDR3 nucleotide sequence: TGTGCCAGCAGCTCAGGGGCTAGCGGGAGCTCGGGGGAGCTGTTTTTT.

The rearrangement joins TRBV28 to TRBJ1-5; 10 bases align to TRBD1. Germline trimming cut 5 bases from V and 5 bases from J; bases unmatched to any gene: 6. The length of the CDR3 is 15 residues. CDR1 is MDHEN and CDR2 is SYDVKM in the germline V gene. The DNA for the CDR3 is TGTGCCAGCAGTCCCCCGGGACAGGGGTATCAGCCCCAGCATTTT. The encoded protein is CASSPPGQGYQPQHF.

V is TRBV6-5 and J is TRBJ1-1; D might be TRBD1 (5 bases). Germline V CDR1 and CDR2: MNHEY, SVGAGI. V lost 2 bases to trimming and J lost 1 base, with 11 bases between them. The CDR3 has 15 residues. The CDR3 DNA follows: TGTGCCAGCAGTTACGGGCCCACAGGGAACACTGAAGCTTTCTTT. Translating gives CASSYGPTGNTEAFF.

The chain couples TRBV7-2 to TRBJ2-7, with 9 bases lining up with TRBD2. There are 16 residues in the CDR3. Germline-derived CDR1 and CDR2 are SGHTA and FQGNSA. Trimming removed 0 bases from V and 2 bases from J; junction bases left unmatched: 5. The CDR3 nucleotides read TGTGCCAGCAGCTTAGCGGGGGCGGGAGGGCCCTACGAGCAGTACTTC. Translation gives CASSLAGAGGPYEQYF.

CDR3 in DNA: TGTGCCAGCACCGAGCGGGGTAGCTACAATGAGCAGTTCTTC. It codes for CASTERGSYNEQFF. The chain employs TRBV11-2 and TRBJ2-1, with TRBD2 matching 7 bases. V was clipped by 7 bases and J by 3 bases; unmatched bases: 6. Germline CDR1 and CDR2: SGHAT and FQNNGV. This CDR3 contains 14 residues.

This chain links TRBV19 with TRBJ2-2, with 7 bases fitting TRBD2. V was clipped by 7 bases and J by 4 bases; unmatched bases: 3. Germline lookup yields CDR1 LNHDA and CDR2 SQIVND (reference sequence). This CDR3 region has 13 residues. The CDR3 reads CASMGGSTGELFF. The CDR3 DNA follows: TGTGCCAGTATGGGGGGGAGCACCGGGGAGCTGTTTTTT.

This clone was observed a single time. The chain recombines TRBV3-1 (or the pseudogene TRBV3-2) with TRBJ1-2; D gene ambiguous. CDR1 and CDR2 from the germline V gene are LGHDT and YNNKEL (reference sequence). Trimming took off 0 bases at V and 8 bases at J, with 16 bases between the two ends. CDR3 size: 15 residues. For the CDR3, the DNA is TGTGCCAGCAGCCAAGATCTACGACCCAGCAGGGGCTACACCTTC. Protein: CASSQDLRPSRGYTF.

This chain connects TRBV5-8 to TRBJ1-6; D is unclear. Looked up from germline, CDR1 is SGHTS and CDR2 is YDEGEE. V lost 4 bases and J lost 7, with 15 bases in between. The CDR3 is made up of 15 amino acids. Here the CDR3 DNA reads TGTGCCAGCAGCCAAGGTAGACGGGAGAATTCACCCCTCCACTTT. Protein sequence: CASSQGRRENSPLHF.

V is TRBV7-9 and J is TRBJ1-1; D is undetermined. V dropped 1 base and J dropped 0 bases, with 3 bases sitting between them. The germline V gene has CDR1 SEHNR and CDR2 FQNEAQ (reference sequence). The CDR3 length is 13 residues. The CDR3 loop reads CASSLDMNTEAFF. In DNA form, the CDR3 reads TGTGCCAGCAGCTTAGATATGAACACTGAAGCTTTCTTT. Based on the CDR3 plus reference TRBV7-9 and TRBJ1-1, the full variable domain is DTGVSQNPRHKITKRGQNVTFRCDPISEHNRLYWYRQTLGQGPEFLTYFQNEAQLEKSRLLSDRFSAERPKGSFSTLEIQRTEQGDSAMYLCASSLDMNTEAFFGQGTRLTVV.

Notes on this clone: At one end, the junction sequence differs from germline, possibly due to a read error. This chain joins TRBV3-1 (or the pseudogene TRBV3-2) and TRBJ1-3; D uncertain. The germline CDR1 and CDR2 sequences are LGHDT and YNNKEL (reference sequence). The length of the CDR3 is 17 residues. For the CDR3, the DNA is TGTGCCAGCAGTCAAGACCCTCCACAGTTCTCTGGAAACACCATATATTTT. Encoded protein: CASSQDPPQFSGNTIYF.

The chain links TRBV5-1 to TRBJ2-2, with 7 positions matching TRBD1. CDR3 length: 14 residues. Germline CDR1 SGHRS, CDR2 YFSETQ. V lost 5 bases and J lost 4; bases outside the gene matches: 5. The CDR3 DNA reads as TGCGCCAGCAGGACGGCAGGGGGCACCGGGGAGCTGTTTTTT. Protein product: CASRTAGGTGELFF.

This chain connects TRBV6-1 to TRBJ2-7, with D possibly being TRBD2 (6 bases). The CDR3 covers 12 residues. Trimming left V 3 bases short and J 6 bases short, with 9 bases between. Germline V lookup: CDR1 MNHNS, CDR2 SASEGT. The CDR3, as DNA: TGTGCCAGCAGTGACGGGAGCATCGAGCAGTACTTC. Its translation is CASSDGSIEQYF.

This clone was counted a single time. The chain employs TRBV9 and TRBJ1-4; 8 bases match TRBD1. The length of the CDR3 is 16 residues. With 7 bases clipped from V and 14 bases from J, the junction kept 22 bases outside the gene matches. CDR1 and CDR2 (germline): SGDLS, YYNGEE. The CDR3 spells CASCRDRKNEKLNLFF. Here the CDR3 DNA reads TGTGCCAGCTGCCGGGACAGGAAGAATGAAAAACTTAATCTGTTTTTT.